The source of this TCR beta chain is a study of spatial heterogeneity in lung cancer. Study observations and caveats: Estimated coverage of tumor T cells was 5.5% to 9% for alpha and around 14% for beta chains. Tumoral mutation counts were tracked by counts of expanded intratumoral alpha and beta TCRs.

Time point specified: sample taken at primary tumor resection. The study sequenced unsorted whole RNA from tumor, nontumor lung or frozen PBMC. Worth noting for this clonotype: What it binds is not known. The size of this beta chain means little, since it is a stray read in a library made for alpha chains.

Germline V gives CDR1 LNHNV, CDR2 YYDKDF (reference sequence). Trimming stripped 0 bases from V and 4 bases from J, with 12 bases between. There are 15 residues in the CDR3. TCRdb reanalysed the 5' RACE reads using MiXCR and keeps one entry per CDR3 protein. The data contain 15,000 to 20,000 distinct CDR3 sequences, roughly 5.8% of them seen just once; the ten biggest clones take up under 13%. Here the sequenced sample was lung tumor tissue, taken at surgery. The TCR was taken from a female donor with early-stage non-small cell lung cancer. The chain carries TRBV15 and TRBJ1-1; TRBD1 might be the D (5 bases). CDR3 sequence reads: CATSRDKQGGTEAFF. As DNA, the CDR3 is TGTGCCACCAGCAGAGATAAGCAGGGCGGCACTGAAGCTTTCTTT. The complete variable domain, with remaining parts taken from reference TRBV15 and TRBJ1-1, reads DAMVIQNPRYQVTQFGKPVTLSCSQTLNHNVMYWYQQKSSQAPKLLFHYYDKDFNNEADTPDNFQSRRPNTSFCFLDIRSPGLGDTAMYLCATSRDKQGGTEAFFGQGTRLTVV.